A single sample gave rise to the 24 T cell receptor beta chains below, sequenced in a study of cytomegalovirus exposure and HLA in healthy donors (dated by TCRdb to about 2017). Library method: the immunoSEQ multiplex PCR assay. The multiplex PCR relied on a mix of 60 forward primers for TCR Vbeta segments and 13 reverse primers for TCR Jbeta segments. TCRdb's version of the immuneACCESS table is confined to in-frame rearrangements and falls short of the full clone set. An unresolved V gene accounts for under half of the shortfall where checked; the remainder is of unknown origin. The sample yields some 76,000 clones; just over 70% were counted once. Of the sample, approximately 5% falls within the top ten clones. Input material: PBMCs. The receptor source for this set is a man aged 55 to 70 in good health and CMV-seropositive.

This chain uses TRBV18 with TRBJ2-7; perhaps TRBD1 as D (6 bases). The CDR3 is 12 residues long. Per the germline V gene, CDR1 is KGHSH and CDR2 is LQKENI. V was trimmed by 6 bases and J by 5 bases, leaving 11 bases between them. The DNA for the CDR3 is TGTGCCAGCTCCCTACAGGGTGACGAGCAGTACTTC. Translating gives CASSLQGDEQYF.

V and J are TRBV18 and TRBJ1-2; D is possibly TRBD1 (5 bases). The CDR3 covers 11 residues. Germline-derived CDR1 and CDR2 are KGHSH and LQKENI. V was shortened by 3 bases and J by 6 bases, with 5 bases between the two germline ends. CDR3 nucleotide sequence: TGTGCCAGCTCACCGGACAATGGCTACACCTTC. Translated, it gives CASSPDNGYTF.

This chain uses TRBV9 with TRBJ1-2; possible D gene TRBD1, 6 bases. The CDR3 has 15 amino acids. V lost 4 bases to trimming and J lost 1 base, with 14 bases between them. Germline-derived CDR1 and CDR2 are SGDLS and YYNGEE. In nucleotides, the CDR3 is TGTGCCAGCAGCTTCCTGGACAGAGATAACTATGGCTACACCTTC. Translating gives CASSFLDRDNYGYTF.

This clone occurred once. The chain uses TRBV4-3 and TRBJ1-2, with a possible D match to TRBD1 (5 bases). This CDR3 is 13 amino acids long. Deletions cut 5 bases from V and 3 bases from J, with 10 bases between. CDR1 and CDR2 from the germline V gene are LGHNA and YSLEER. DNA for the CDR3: TGCGCCAGCAGCGCGGGGGTGGACTATGGCTACACCTTC. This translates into CASSAGVDYGYTF.

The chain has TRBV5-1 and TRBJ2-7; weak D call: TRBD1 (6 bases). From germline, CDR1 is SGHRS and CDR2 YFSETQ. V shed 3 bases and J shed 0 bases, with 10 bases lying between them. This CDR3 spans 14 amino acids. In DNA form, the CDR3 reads TGCGCCAGCAGCTACGGACAGCACTCCTACGAGCAGTACTTC. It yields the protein CASSYGQHSYEQYF.

The chain's CDR3 is CASSPRQGARIDTQYF. The CDR3 DNA reads as TGTGCCAGCAGCCCACGACAGGGGGCGCGAATAGATACGCAGTATTTT. The chain carries TRBV7-7 and TRBJ2-3, with 10 bases identical to TRBD1. CDR1 SSHAT and CDR2 FNYEAQ come from the germline V gene (reference sequence). The CDR3 consists of 16 residues. The ends lost 5 bases at V and 5 bases at J; junction bases unmatched: 10.

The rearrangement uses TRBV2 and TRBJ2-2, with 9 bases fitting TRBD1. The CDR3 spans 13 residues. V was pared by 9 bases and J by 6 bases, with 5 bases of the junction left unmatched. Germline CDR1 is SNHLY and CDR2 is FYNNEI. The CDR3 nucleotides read TGTGCCAGAGAGGGACAGGGCGCCGGGGAGCTGTTTTTT. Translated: CAREGQGAGELFF. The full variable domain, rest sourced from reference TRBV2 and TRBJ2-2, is EPEVTQTPSHQVTQMGQEVILRCVPISNHLYFYWYRQILGQKVEFLVSFYNNEISEKSEIFDDQFSVERPDGSNFTLKIRSTKLEDSAMYFCAREGQGAGELFFGEGSRLTVL.

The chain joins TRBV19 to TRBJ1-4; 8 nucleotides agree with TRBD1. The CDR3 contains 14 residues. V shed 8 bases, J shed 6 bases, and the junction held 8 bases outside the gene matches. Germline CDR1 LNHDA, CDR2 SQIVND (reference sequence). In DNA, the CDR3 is TGTGCCAGTCAGAGCAGACAGGGGCATGAAAAACTGTTTTTT. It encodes CASQSRQGHEKLFF.

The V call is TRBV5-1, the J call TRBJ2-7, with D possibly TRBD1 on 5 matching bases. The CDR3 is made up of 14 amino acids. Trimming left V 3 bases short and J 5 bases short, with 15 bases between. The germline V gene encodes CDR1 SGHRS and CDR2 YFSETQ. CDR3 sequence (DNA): TGCGCCAGCAGCTGGACACCGTCGGACCACGAGCAGTACTTC. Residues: CASSWTPSDHEQYF.

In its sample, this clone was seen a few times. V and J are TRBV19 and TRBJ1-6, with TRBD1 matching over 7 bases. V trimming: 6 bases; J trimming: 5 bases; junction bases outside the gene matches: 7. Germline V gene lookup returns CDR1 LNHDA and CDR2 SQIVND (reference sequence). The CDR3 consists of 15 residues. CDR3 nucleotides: TGTGCCAGTAGAGACCGGGACAGTAATAATTCACCCCTCCACTTT. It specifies CASRDRDSNNSPLHF. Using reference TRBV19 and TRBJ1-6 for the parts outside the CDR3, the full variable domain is DGGITQSPKYLFRKEGQNVTLSCEQNLNHDAMYWYRQDPGQGLRLIYYSQIVNDFQKGDIAEGYSVSREKKESFPLTVTSAQKNPTAFYLCASRDRDSNNSPLHFGNGTRLTVT.

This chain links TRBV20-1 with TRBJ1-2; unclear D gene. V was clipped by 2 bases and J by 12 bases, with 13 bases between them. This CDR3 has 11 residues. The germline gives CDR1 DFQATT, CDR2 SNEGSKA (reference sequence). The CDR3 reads CSARLAEGNTF. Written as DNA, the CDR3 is TGCAGTGCTAGATTGGCGGAGGGTAACACCTTC.

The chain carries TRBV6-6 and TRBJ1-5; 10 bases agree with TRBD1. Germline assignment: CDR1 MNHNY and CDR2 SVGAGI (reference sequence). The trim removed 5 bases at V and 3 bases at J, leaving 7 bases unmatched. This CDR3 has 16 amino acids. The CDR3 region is CASSPWTGGNNQPQHF. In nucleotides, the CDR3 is TGTGCCAGCAGTCCCTGGACAGGGGGAAACAATCAGCCCCAGCATTTT.

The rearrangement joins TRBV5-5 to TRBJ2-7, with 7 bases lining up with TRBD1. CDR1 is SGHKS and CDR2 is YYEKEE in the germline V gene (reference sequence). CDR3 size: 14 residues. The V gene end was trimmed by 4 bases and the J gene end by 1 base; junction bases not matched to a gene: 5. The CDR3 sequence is CASSAGQASYEQYF. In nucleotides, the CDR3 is TGTGCCAGCAGCGCCGGACAGGCTTCCTACGAGCAGTACTTC.

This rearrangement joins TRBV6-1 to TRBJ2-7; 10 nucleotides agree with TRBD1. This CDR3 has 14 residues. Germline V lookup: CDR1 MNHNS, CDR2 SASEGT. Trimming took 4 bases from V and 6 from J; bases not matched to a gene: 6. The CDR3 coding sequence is TGTGCCAGCAGTGCGGGACAGGGGTCCACCGAGCAGTACTTC. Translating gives CASSAGQGSTEQYF.

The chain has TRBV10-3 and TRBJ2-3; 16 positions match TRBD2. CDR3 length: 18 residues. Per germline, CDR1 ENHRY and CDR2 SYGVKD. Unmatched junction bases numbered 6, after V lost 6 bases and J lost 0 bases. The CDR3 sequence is CAIRKGLAGGSSTDTQYF. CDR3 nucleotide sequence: TGTGCCATCAGAAAGGGACTAGCGGGGGGGTCCAGCACAGATACGCAGTATTTT.

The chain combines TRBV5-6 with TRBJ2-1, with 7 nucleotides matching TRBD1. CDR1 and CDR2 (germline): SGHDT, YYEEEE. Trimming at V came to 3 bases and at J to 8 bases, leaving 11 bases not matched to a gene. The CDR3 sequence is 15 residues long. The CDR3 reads CASSSQGQASYEQFF. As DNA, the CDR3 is TGTGCCAGCAGCTCACAGGGGCAGGCATCGTATGAGCAGTTCTTC.

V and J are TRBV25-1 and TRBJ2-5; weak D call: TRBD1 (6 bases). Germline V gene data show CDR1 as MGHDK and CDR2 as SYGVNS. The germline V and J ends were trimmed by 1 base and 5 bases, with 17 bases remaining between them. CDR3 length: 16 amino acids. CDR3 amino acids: CASSELGTTSLETQYF. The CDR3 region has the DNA TGTGCCAGCAGTGAATTGGGGACAACTAGTTTGGAGACCCAGTACTTC. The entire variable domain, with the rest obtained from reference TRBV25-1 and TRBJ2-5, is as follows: EADIYQTPRYLVIGTGKKITLECSQTMGHDKMYWYQQDPGMELHLIHYSYGVNSTEKGDLSSESTVSRIRTEHFPLTLESARPSHTSQYLCASSELGTTSLETQYFGPGTRLLVL.

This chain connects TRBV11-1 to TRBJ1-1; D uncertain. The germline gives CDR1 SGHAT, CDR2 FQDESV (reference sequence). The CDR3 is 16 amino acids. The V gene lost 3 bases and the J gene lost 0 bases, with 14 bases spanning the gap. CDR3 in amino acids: CASSFRDIPMNTEAFF. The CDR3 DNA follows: TGTGCCAGCAGCTTCCGCGATATACCCATGAACACTGAAGCTTTCTTT.

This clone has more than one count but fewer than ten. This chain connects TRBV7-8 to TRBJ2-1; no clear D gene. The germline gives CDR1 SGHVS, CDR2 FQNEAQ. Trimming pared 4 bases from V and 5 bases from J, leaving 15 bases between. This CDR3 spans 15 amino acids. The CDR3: CASSSRSSAHNEQFF. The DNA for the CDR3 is TGTGCCAGCAGCTCGCGGTCCTCGGCCCACAATGAGCAGTTCTTC.

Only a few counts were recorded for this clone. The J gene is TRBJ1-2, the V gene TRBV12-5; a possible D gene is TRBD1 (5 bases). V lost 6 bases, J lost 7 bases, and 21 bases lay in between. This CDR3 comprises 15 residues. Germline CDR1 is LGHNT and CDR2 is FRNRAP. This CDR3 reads CASGRGDFTVRGYTF. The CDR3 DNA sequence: TGTGCTAGTGGCCGGGGGGATTTTACCGTACGTGGCTACACCTTC.

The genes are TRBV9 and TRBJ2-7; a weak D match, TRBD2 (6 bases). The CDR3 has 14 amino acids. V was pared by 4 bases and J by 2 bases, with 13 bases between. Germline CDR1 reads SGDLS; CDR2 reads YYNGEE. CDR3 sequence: CASSRGTATYEQYF. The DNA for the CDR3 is TGTGCCAGCAGCCGCGGGACCGCAACCTACGAGCAGTACTTC.

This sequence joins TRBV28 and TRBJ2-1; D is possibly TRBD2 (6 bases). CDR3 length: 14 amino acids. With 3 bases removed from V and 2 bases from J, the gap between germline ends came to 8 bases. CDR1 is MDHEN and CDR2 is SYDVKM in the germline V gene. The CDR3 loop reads CASSFSGAYNEQFF. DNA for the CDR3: TGTGCCAGCAGTTTTAGCGGTGCCTACAATGAGCAGTTCTTC.

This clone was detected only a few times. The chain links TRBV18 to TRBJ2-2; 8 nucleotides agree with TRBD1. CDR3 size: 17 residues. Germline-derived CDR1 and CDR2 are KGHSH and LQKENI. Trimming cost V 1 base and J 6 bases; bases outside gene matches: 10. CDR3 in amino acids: CASSPRGTGRLSGELFF. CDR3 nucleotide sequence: TGTGCCAGCTCACCACGAGGGACAGGCCGGTTATCCGGGGAGCTGTTTTTT.

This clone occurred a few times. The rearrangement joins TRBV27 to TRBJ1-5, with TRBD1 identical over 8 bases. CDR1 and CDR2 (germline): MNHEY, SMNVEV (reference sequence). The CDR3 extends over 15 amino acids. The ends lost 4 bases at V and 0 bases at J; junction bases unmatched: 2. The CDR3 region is CASSWTGNSNQPQHF. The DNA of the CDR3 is TGTGCCAGCAGTTGGACAGGGAATAGCAATCAGCCCCAGCATTTT.